A selection of T cell receptor beta chains follows, all from one sample in a study of T cells in Graves' hyperthyroidism and ophthalmopathy. TCRdb reprocessed the multiplex PCR reads via MiXCR and lists one record per CDR3 protein. The sample has 360,000 or so distinct CDR3 sequences, under 20% seen once. The source material was blood. All receptors come from a woman in her late teens or twenties with Graves' hyperthyroidism. CDR3s include the opening cysteine and the closing phenylalanine or tryptophan. A D gene is named only where the DNA matches it firmly. Some rows have no size entry. The others give once, few or many, or a class for an expanded clone.

J: TRBJ2-7; V: TRBV6-1; size: many; D: .; DNA: TGTGCCAGCAGACCCCACAGGGAGGACGAGCAGTACTTC; CDR3: CASRPHREDEQYF
J: TRBJ1-2; V: TRBV20-1; size: many; D: TRBD1; DNA: TGCAGTGCTAGACAAGGCAGGGGGGGTGGCTACACCTTC; CDR3: CSARQGRGGGYTF
J: TRBJ2-7; V: TRBV14; size: many; D: .; DNA: TGTGCCAGCAGACGATCCGGGAGAACCTACGAGCAGTACTTC; CDR3: CASRRSGRTYEQYF
J: TRBJ2-5; V: TRBV6-1; size: many; D: TRBD1; DNA: TGTGCCAGCAGTGAAAGTTTCCGGGGACAGCAAGAGACCCAGTACTTC; CDR3: CASSESFRGQQETQYF
J: TRBJ1-2; V: TRBV5-5; size: many; D: .; DNA: TGTGCCAGCAGTATGACGGCAGATGGGGGTGGCTACACCTTC; CDR3: CASSMTADGGGYTF
J: TRBJ1-1; V: TRBV3-1; size: many; D: .; DNA: TGTGCCAGCAGCCAAGATGGGAGACAGACCTTGAACACTGAAGCTTTCTTT; CDR3: CASSQDGRQTLNTEAFF
J: TRBJ1-2; V: TRBV6-1; size: few; D: TRBD1; DNA: TGTGCCGTTCGGGACAGGGAGGCTGAGGGCTACACCTTC; CDR3: CAVRDREAEGYTF
J: TRBJ1-5; V: TRBV12-3/TRBV12-4; size: .; D: TRBD1; DNA: TGTGCCAGCAGTTCGACAGGGGGGAGTCAGCCCCAGCATTTT; CDR3: CASSSTGGSQPQHF
J: TRBJ2-4; V: TRBV20-1; size: many; D: .; DNA: TGCAGTGCTAGAGTTCCTCCTGCAGGCATTCAGTACTTC; CDR3: CSARVPPAGIQYF
J: TRBJ2-2; V: TRBV24-1; size: many; D: TRBD1; DNA: TGTGCCACCAGTGATCTCACACCCGAGACAGGGTACACCGGGGAGCTGTTTTTT; CDR3: CATSDLTPETGYTGELFF
J: TRBJ2-7; V: TRBV20-1; size: many; D: TRBD1; DNA: TGCAGTGCATCGGGACAGACGGTTCTCTCCTACGAGCAGTACTTC; CDR3: CSASGQTVLSYEQYF
J: TRBJ1-1; V: TRBV6-5; size: many; D: .; DNA: TGTGCCAGCAGTTCGAGCGCGCCCCGGAACACTGAAGCTTTCTTT; CDR3: CASSSSAPRNTEAFF